This T cell receptor beta chain was captured in a study of graft-versus-host responses after intestinal transplantation. The wider study: Grafts were multivisceral, liver-intestinal, or isolated intestinal. All of the recipients had induction that used anti-thymocyte globulin, then tacrolimus and steroids for about 3 years. General study results and limits: There was an association between peak levels of circulating GvH clones and early post-transplant HvG declines. Analysis identified GvH clones in recipient marrow, with some appearing first in ileum or blood.

Assay used: immunoSEQ multiplex PCR; TCRdb lists only in-frame clones, some missing. The sample holds nearly 15,000 clones; roughly 60% are singletons and the top ten take roughly 13%. CDR3 length equals 15 residues. Trimming removed 0 bases from V and 8 bases from J, with 16 bases in between. Germline V lookup: CDR1 LGHNA, CDR2 YSLEER. Comment on this clone: Its antigen is not identified.

From the graft tissue, intraepithelial and lamina propria lymphocytes were released through processing. Sequenced material: ileum tissue, taken 524 days after transplant. This receptor was identified in a human patient who received an intestinal transplant, so some T cells may come from the graft donor. This sequence joins TRBV4-3 and TRBJ1-2; the D is unclear. CDR3 region: CASSQDLGGMGGYTF. As DNA, the CDR3 is TGCGCCAGCAGCCAAGATCTCGGAGGGATGGGCGGCTACACCTTC.